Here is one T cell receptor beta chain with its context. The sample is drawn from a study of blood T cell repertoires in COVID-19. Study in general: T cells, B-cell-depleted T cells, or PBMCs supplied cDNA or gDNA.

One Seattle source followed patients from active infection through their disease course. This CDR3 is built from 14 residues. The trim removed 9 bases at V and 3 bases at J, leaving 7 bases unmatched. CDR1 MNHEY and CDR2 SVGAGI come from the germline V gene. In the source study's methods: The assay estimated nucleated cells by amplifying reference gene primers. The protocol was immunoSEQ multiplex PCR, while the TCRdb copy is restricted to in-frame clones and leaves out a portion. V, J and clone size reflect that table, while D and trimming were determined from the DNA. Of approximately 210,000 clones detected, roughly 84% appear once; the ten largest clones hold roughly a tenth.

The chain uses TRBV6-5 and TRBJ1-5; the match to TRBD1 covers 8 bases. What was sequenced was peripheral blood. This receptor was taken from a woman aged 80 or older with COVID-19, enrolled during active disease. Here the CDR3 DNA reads TGTGCCAGTAGATCGACAGGGGACAATCAGCCCCAGCATTTT. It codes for CASRSTGDNQPQHF.